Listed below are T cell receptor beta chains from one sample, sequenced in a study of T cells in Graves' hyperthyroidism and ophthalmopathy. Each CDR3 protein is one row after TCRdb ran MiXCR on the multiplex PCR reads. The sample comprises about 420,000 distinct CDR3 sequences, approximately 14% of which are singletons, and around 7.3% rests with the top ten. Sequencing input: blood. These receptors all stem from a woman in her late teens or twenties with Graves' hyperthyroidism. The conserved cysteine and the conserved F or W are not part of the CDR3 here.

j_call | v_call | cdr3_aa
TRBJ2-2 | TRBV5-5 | ASSLSLAGADNTGELF
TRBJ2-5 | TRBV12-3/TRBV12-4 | ASGGSGETQY
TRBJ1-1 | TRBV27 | ASSFGKNTEAF
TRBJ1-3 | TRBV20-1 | SARDQAGTGNTIY
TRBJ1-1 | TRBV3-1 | ASSLRAHNTEAF
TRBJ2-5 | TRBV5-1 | ASSLDWAGETQY
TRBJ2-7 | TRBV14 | ASSPDSAHYEQY
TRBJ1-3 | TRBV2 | ASSEEGSGNTIY
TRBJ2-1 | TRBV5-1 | ASSLPGGLANEQF
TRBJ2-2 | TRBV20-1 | SASGTLTGELF
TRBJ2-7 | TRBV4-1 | ASSQGTSGNEQY
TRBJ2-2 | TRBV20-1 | SASGTGASGELF
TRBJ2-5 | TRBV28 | ASSLGTSFQETQY
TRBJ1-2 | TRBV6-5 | ASSYPPSRAATNYGYT
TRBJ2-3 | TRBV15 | ATSRGGPSTDTQY
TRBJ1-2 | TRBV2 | ASIRQGANYGYT
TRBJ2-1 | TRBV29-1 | SVELRSYNEQF
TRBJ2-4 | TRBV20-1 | SAPTSGSLAKNIQY
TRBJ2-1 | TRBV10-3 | AISSGGSYNEQF
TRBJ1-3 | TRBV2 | ASTEGRGGGNTIY
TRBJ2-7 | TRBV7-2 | ASSLSLAVTYEQY
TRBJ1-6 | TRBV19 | ASRKGQGRSPLH
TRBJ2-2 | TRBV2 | ASSARDTGELF
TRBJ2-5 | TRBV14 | ASSQLAELAEETQY
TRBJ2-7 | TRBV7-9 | ASSPIEAWGQSYEQY
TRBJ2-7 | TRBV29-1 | SVIGSGTWQY
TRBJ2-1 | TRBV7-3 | ASSSFTGGGRDEQF
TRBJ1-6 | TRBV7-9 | ASRWDSLNSPLH
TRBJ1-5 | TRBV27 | ASSFSGAFTQH
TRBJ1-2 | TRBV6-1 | ASTWDGGYT
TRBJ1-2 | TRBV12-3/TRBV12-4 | ASTLGTQKLDYGYT
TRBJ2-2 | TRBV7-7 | AHRGGTGELF
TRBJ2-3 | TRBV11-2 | ASSLEAVTDTQY
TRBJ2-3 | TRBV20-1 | SGRQGPADTQY
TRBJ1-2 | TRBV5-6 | ASSLRVVEINYGYT
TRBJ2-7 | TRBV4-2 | ASSQDGTTGHEQY
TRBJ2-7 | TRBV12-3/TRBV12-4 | ASRSGTSGSSYEQY
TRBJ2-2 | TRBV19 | ASSIVESAGELF
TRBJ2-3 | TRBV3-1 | ASSQDSQGQGGYTQY
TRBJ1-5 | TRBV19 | ASSRTGGDQPQH
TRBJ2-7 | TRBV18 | ASSPDRGYSYEQY
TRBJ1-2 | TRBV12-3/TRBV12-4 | ASSLGFPGYT
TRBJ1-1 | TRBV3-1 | ASSPFMNTEAF
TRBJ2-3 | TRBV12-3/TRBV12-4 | ASSFLGVDTQY
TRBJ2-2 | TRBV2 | ASSEGLATAGELF